The 5 T cell receptor beta chains in this list originate from one sample, sequenced in a study of long-term antiretroviral therapy in people with HIV. Survey level was the resolution at which the v3.0 immunoSEQ assay ran. Assay used: immunoSEQ multiplex PCR; TCRdb lists only in-frame clones, some missing. Among tens of thousands of clones listed, roughly 84% were seen once. The sequenced sample was unsorted PBMCs, obtained 2.4 years after starting antiretroviral therapy. These receptor sequences come from a man in his forties with HIV.

In this sample, this clone turned up a few times. In DNA, the CDR3 is TGTGCCAGCAGCCGCGAAGTGGGGTCCTACGAGCAGTACTTC. This encodes CASSREVGSYEQYF. This chain connects TRBV14 to TRBJ2-7; no reliable D call. Germline V CDR1 and CDR2: SGHDN, FVKESK. The CDR3 has 14 residues. V was pared by 4 bases and J by 1 base, with 11 bases between.

This chain connects TRBV29-1 to TRBJ1-1, with D tentatively TRBD1 (5 bases). Trimming left V 7 bases short and J 4 bases short, with 13 bases between. This CDR3 spans 12 amino acids. Germline V CDR1 and CDR2: SQVTM, ANQGSEA. CDR3: CSGRTGGTEAFF. In nucleotides, the CDR3 is TGCAGCGGCCGCACGGGGGGCACTGAAGCTTTCTTT. The complete variable domain, with remaining parts taken from reference TRBV29-1 and TRBJ1-1, reads SAVISQKPSRDICQRGTSLTIQCQVDSQVTMMFWYRQQPGQSLTLIATANQGSEATYESGFVIDKFPISRPNLTFSTLTVSNMSPEDSSIYLCSGRTGGTEAFFGQGTRLTVV.

The gene calls are TRBV6-5 and TRBJ1-1; possible D gene TRBD1, 6 bases. Trimming left V 6 bases short and J 5 bases short, with 16 bases between. Germline-derived CDR1 and CDR2 are MNHEY and SVGAGI. The CDR3 extends over 14 amino acids. The CDR3 reads CASSLQGRWTEAFF. The CDR3 DNA is TGTGCCAGCAGCTTACAGGGAAGGTGGACTGAAGCTTTCTTT.

This chain links TRBV19 with TRBJ2-1, with 8 bases fitting TRBD2. This CDR3 spans 19 amino acids. The V gene's germline CDR1 is LNHDA and CDR2 SQIVND (reference sequence). V was clipped by 7 bases and J by 0 bases; unmatched bases: 17. This chain's CDR3 is CASTPPPVDLAGSYNEQFF. DNA for the CDR3: TGTGCCAGTACCCCTCCCCCTGTGGACCTAGCGGGCTCCTACAATGAGCAGTTCTTC.

This clone was detected once. V and J are TRBV7-9 and TRBJ2-1; the match to TRBD2 covers 7 bases. The CDR3 has 15 amino acids. Germline V lookup: CDR1 SEHNR, CDR2 FQNEAQ (reference sequence). J gave up 5 bases and V 5 bases, and 9 bases lay outside the gene matches. The CDR3 spells CASSGAGEGNNEQFF. DNA of the CDR3: TGTGCCAGCAGCGGGGCGGGAGAAGGGAACAATGAGCAGTTCTTC.